This is a list of T cell receptor beta chains from one sample in a study of CD8 T cells in ankylosing spondylitis. TCRdb used MiXCR to reprocess the 5' RACE reads, holding one entry per CDR3 protein. The sample shows some 200,000 distinct CDR3 sequences, over 10% of them seen only once. Input material: blood, either unsorted or a sorted T cell fraction (not recorded which). Source of these receptors: a male donor with ankylosing spondylitis or in good health (not recorded which). CDR3s leave out the opening cysteine and the closing phenylalanine or tryptophan. The order of the fields is J gene, V gene, CDR3 protein.

J: TRBJ2-3; V: TRBV20-1; CDR3: SAAPGGRALTDTQY
J: TRBJ2-7; V: TRBV27; CDR3: ASSLRGQGSYEQY
J: TRBJ2-3; V: TRBV7-9; CDR3: ASSLATGTDTQY
J: TRBJ2-1; V: TRBV12-3/TRBV12-4; CDR3: ASSHNNEQF
J: TRBJ2-3; V: TRBV5-1; CDR3: ASSLDRADTQY
J: TRBJ1-2; V: TRBV12-3/TRBV12-4; CDR3: ASSPGLPNYGYT
J: TRBJ2-1; V: TRBV13; CDR3: ASSATSYNEQF
J: TRBJ2-3; V: TRBV12-3/TRBV12-4; CDR3: ASNKGGPDTQY
J: TRBJ2-7; V: TRBV7-6; CDR3: ASSLRGQPSSYEQY
J: TRBJ2-7; V: TRBV19; CDR3: ASSNRGIYEQY
J: TRBJ2-2; V: TRBV2; CDR3: ASTRAGGELF
J: TRBJ2-7; V: TRBV12-3/TRBV12-4; CDR3: ASSPAGTGAYEQY
J: TRBJ2-3; V: TRBV30; CDR3: AWSWSSPTDTQY
J: TRBJ2-2; V: TRBV20-1; CDR3: SARLGPGELF
J: TRBJ2-7; V: TRBV12-3/TRBV12-4; CDR3: ASSHSQGYEQY
J: TRBJ1-1; V: TRBV7-9; CDR3: ASSFVEGGAEAF
J: TRBJ2-7; V: TRBV7-8; CDR3: ASSPILAVSYEQY
J: TRBJ1-1; V: TRBV18; CDR3: ASSPEGGTGEAF
J: TRBJ2-1; V: TRBV15; CDR3: ATSLSPGDSYNEQF
J: TRBJ2-1; V: TRBV6-1; CDR3: ASSGTGPEQF
J: TRBJ2-3; V: TRBV7-9; CDR3: ASRPNGGHTDTQY
J: TRBJ2-7; V: TRBV20-1; CDR3: SARDMGAYEQY